The source of this T cell receptor (beta chain) is a study of shared clonotypes between healthy human individuals. Study results and limitations: The sole specimen, blood, was sampled, and tissue repertoires likely differ.

Trimming cost V 5 bases and J 4 bases; bases outside gene matches: 10. Germline assignment: CDR1 KGHSH and CDR2 LQKENI. CDR3 size: 16 residues. In the study's own analysis: Junction-only sequences without quality scores were provided by ImmunoSEQ, so filtering was different. Sequencing used immunoSEQ multiplex PCR; TCRdb keeps in-frame clones, though not all of them. The V and J calls and clone size were taken over from that table, and D and trimming were inferred from the DNA. The sample records around 2.5 million clones, 93% being singletons. This clone was seen just once. No antigen is known for it. Other DNA sequences of this sample code for an identical CDR3.

Source material: naive CD4+ T cells from PBMCs. Indicated subset: CD45RA+ positively selected. This TCR came from a man younger than 30 in good health. Some clones in this sample may be carry-over from other donors' samples. The chain joins TRBV18 to TRBJ1-3, with 8 bases that match TRBD1. The CDR3 DNA is TGTGCCAGCTCAACGCAGACAGGGGCGGTCGGAAACACCATATATTTT. Its translation is CASSTQTGAVGNTIYF.